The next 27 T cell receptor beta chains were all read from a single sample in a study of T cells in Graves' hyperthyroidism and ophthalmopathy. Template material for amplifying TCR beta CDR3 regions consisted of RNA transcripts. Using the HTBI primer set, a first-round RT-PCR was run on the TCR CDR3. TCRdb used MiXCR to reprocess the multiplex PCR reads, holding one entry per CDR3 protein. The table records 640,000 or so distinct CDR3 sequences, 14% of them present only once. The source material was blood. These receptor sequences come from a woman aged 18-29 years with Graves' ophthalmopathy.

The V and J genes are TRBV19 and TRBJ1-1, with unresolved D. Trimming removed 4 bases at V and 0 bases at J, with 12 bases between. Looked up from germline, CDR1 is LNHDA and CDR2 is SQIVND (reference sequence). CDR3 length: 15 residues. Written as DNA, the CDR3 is TGTGCCAGTAGTACGACCCTAGTTTTGAACACTGAAGCTTTCTTT. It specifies CASSTTLVLNTEAFF.

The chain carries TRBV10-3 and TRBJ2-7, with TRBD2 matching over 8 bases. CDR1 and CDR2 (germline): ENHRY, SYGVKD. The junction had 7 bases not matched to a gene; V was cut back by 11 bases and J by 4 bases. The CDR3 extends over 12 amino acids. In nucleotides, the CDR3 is TGTGCCGTCGCGGGAGGAGGGTACGAGCAGTACTTC. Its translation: CAVAGGGYEQYF.

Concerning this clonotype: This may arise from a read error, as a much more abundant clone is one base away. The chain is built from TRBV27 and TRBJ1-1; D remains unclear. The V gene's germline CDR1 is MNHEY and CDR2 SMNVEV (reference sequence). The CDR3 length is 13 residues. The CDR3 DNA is TGTGCCAGCAGTTTATATACTGACACTGAAGCTTCCTTT. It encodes CASSLYTDTEASF.

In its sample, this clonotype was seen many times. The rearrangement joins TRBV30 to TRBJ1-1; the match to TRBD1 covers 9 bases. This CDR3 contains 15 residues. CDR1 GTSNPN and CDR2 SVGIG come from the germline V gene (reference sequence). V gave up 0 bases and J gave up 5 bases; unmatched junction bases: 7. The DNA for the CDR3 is TGTGCCTGGAGTGTACAGGGGGCGAGGGGGACTGAAGCTTTCTTT. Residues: CAWSVQGARGTEAFF.

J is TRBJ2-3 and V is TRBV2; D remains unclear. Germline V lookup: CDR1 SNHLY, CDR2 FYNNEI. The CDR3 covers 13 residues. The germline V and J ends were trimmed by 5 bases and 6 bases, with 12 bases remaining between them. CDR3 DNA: TGTGCCAGCAGTTTAGTTAGGCGGGATACGCAGTATTTT. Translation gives CASSLVRRDTQYF.

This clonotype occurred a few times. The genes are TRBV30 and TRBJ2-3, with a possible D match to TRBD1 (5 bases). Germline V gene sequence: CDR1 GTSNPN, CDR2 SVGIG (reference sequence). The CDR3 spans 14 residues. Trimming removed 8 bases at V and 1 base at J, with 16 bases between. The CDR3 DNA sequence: TGTGCCAGATCTCGACAGCCCGGCACAGATACGCAGTATTTT. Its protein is CARSRQPGTDTQYF.

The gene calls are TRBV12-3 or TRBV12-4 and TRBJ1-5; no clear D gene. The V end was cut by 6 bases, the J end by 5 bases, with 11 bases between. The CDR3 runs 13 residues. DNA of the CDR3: TGTGCCAGCAGGTCCGGGAGCTATCAGCCCCAGCATTTT. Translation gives CASRSGSYQPQHF.

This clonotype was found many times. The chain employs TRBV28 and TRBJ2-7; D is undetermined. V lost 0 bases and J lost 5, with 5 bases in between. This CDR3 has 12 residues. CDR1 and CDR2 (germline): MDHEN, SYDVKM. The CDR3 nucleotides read TGTGCCAGCAGTTTATGGGGCAACGAGCAGTACTTC. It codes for CASSLWGNEQYF. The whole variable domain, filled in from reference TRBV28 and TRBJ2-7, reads DVKVTQSSRYLVKRTGEKVFLECVQDMDHENMFWYRQDPGLGLRLIYFSYDVKMKEKGDIPEGYSVSREKKERFSLILESASTNQTSMYLCASSLWGNEQYFGPGTRLTVT.

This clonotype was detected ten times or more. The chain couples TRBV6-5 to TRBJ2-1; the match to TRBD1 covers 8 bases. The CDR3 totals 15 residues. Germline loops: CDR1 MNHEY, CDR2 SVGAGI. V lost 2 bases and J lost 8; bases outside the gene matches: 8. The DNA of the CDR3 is TGTGCCAGCAGTTACGGATGGACAGGGACGGATGAGCAGTTCTTC. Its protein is CASSYGWTGTDEQFF.

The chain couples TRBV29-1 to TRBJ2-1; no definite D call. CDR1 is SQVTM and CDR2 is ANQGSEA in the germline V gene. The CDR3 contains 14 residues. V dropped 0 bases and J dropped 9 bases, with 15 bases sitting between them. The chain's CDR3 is CSVEDVKGWVEQFF. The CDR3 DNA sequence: TGCAGCGTTGAAGATGTAAAAGGGTGGGTTGAGCAGTTCTTC.

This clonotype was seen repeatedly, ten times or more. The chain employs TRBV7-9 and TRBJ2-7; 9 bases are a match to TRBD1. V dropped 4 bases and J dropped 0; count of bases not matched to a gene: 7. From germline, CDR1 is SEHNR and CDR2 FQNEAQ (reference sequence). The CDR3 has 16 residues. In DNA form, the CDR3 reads TGTGCCAGCAGCTCGCGCGGGACAGGGTTCTCCTACGAGCAGTACTTC. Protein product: CASSSRGTGFSYEQYF.

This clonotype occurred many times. CDR3 protein: CASSELGLNTGELFF. CDR3 in DNA: TGTGCCAGCAGTGAATTGGGGTTGAACACCGGGGAGCTGTTTTTT. This chain joins TRBV2 and TRBJ2-2; D uncertain. The germline V gene encodes CDR1 SNHLY and CDR2 FYNNEI. Trimming took off 2 bases at V and 1 base at J, with 8 bases between the two ends. The CDR3 is 15 amino acids.

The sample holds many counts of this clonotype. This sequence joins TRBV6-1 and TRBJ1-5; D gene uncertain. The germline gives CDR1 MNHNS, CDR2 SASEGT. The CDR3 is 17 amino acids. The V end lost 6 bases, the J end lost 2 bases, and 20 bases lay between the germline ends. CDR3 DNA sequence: TGTGCCAGCAGCCCAAAACCGGGATCCGGGGGCAATCAGCCCCAGCATTTT. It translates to CASSPKPGSGGNQPQHF.

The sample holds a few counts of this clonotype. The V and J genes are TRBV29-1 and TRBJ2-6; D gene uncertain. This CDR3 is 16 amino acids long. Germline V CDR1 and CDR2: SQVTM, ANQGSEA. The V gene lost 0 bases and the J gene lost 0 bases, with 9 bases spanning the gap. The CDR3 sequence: CSVEEGRSSGANVLTF. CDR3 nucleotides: TGCAGCGTTGAAGAGGGCAGAAGCTCTGGGGCCAACGTCCTGACTTTC.

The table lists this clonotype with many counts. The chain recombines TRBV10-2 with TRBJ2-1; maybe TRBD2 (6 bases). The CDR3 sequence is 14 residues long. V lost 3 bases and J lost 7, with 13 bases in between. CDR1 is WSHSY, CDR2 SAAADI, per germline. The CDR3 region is CASSDGRGLNEQFF. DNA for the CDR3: TGCGCCAGCAGTGACGGGCGGGGCCTAAATGAGCAGTTCTTC.

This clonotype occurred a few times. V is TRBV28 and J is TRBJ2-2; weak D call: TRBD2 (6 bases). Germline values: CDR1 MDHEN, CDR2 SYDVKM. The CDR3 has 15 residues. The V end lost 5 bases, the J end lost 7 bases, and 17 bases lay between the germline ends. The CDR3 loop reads CASSDSSGPDGELFF. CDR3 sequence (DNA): TGTGCCAGCAGTGACTCCAGCGGGCCGGACGGGGAGCTGTTTTTT.

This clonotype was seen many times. The CDR3 sequence: CSAPDTGYGYTF. The DNA of the CDR3 is TGCAGTGCGCCAGACACAGGATATGGCTACACCTTC. The gene calls are TRBV20-1 and TRBJ1-2, with D possibly matching TRBD1 (5 bases). Germline CDR1 reads DFQATT; CDR2 reads SNEGSKA (reference sequence). V lost 6 bases to trimming and J lost 5 bases, with 13 bases between them. This CDR3 has 12 amino acids.

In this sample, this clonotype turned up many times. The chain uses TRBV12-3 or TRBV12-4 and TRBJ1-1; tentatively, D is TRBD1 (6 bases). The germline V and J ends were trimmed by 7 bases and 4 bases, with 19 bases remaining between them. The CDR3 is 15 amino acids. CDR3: CASNAPGVQGTEAFF. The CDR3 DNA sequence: TGTGCCAGCAATGCACCCGGGGTACAGGGCACTGAAGCTTTCTTT.

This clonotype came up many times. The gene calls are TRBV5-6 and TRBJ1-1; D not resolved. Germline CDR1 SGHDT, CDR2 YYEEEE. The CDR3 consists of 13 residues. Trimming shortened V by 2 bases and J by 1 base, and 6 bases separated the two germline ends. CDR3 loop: CASSLRPNTEAFF. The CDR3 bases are TGTGCCAGCAGCTTACGCCCGAACACTGAAGCTTTCTTT.

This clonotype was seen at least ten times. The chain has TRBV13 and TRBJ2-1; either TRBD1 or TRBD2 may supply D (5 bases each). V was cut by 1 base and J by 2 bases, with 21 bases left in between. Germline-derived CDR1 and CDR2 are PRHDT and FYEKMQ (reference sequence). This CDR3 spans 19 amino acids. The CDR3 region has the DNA TGTGCCAGCAGCTTAGATCGGCGCCTTTCGGGACGGACCTACAATGAGCAGTTCTTC. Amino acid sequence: CASSLDRRLSGRTYNEQFF.

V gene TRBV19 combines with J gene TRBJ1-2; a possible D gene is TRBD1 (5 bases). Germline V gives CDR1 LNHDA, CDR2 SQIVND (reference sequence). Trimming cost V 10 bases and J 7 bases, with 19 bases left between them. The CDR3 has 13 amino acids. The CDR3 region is CATGGVGAPGYTF. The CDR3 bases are TGTGCCACGGGGGGGGTCGGGGCGCCTGGCTACACCTTC.

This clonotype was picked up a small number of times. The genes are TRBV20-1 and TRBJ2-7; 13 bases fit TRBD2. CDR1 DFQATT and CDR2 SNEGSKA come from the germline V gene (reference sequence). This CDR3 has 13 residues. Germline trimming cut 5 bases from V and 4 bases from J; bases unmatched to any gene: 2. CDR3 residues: CSAGTSGIYEQYF. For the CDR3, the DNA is TGCAGTGCTGGGACTAGCGGGATTTACGAGCAGTACTTC.

CDR3: CSARAVVRGYGYTF. CDR3 nucleotides: TGCAGTGCTAGAGCGGTTGTTAGGGGTTATGGCTACACCTTC. The J gene is TRBJ1-2, the V gene TRBV20-1; D is possibly TRBD1 (5 bases). V was shortened by 1 base and J by 5 bases, with 14 bases between the two germline ends. Germline V gene data show CDR1 as DFQATT and CDR2 as SNEGSKA (reference sequence). The length of the CDR3 is 14 residues.

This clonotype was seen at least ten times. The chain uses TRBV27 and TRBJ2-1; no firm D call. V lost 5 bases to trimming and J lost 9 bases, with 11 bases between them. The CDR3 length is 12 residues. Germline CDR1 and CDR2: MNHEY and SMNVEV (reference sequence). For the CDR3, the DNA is TGTGCCAGCAGTCCCCAATTCGGTGAGCAGTTCTTC. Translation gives CASSPQFGEQFF.

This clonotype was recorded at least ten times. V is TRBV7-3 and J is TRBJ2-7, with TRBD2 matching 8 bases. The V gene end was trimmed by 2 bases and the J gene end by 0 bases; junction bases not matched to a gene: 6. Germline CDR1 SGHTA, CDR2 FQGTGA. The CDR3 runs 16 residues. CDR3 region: CASSLEGGGSSYEQYF. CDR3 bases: TGTGCCAGCAGCTTAGAGGGCGGGGGGTCCTCCTACGAGCAGTACTTC.

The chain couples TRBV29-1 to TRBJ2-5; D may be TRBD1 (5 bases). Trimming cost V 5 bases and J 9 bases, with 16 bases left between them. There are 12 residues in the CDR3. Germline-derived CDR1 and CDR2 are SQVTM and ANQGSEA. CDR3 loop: CSVTQAPAAQYF. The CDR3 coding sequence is TGCAGCGTTACACAGGCTCCCGCGGCCCAGTACTTC.

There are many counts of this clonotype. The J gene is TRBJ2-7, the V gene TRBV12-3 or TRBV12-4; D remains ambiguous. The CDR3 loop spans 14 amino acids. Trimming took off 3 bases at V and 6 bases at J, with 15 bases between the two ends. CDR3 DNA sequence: TGTGCCAGCAGTTTTCGACACGACGGCGGCGAGCAGTACTTC. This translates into CASSFRHDGGEQYF.